The entry that follows covers one T cell receptor (beta chain) sequence. Sequenced by immunoSEQ multiplex PCR; TCRdb stores in-frame clones only, minus some. The data contain about 36,000 clones, approximately 80% of them singletons. This specimen belongs to a study of blood T cell repertoires in COVID-19. The CDR3 runs to 14 residues. Trimming shortened V by 1 base and J by 5 bases, and 12 bases separated the two germline ends. From germline, CDR1 is MNHNS and CDR2 SASEGT. The sequenced sample consisted of peripheral blood. The genes are TRBV6-1 and TRBJ2-7, with no clear D. The TCR comes from a man between 50 and 59 years old with active COVID-19. CDR3 loop: CASSEGAGPDEQYF. The CDR3 nucleotides read TGTGCCAGCAGTGAAGGAGCAGGTCCTGACGAGCAGTACTTC.